The 18 T cell receptor beta chains presented below share a single source sample, sequenced in a study of blood T cell repertoires in COVID-19. Measured with immunoSEQ multiplex PCR; TCRdb has only the in-frame clones, and not every one. The table includes about 190,000 clones, roughly 84% detected once. Sequences were obtained from PBMCs or T cells enriched from blood (not recorded which). Every receptor here comes from a woman aged 25 to 39 who had been exposed to COVID-19.

DNA of the CDR3: TGCAGCGTTGGCGCGCAGGGAAACACTGAAGCTTTCTTT. It specifies CSVGAQGNTEAFF. The chain recombines TRBV29-1 with TRBJ1-1; weak D call: TRBD1 (5 bases). The CDR3 consists of 13 residues. V was clipped by 4 bases and J by 2 bases, with 11 bases between them. CDR1 and CDR2 from the germline V gene are SQVTM and ANQGSEA.

J is TRBJ2-7 and V is TRBV5-1; perhaps TRBD2 as D (6 bases). Germline CDR1 and CDR2: SGHRS and YFSETQ. This CDR3 is built from 14 residues. V lost 3 bases to trimming and J lost 6 bases, with 16 bases between them. CDR3 sequence reads: CASSSQTSSGEQYF. The CDR3 nucleotides are TGCGCCAGCAGCTCCCAGACTAGTTCTGGCGAGCAGTACTTC.

The rearrangement links TRBV6-5 to TRBJ1-4, with TRBD1 matching 8 bases. Germline V gene data show CDR1 as MNHEY and CDR2 as SVGAGI. The CDR3 has 14 amino acids. V gave up 6 bases and J gave up 5 bases; unmatched junction bases: 5. CDR3 in DNA: TGTGCCAGCAGGAACGACAGGGGAAATGAAAAACTGTTTTTT. It is translated as CASRNDRGNEKLFF.

This clone showed up just a few times. This chain joins TRBV19 and TRBJ1-4; D is uncertain. Germline CDR1 is LNHDA and CDR2 is SQIVND (reference sequence). The CDR3 loop spans 11 amino acids. V gave up 3 bases and J gave up 8 bases, with 4 bases separating them. The CDR3 coding sequence is TGTGCCAGTAGTATTAGCGAAAAACTGTTTTTT. Translation: CASSISEKLFF.

This clone was detected a few times. The chain combines TRBV12-3 or TRBV12-4 with TRBJ2-1; tentative D call: TRBD2 (5 bases). The V end was cut by 8 bases, the J end by 4 bases, with 12 bases between. CDR3 length: 13 residues. Here the CDR3 DNA reads TGTGCCAGCTCCCGAGGGTCTTACAATGAGCAGTTCTTC. Translated: CASSRGSYNEQFF.

The chain employs TRBV6-5 and TRBJ1-2; TRBD1 aligns across 9 bases. CDR3 length: 12 residues. V shed 4 bases and J 12 bases; nucleotides not matched to a gene: 6. Per germline, CDR1 MNHEY and CDR2 SVGAGI. Here the CDR3 DNA reads TGTGCCAGCAGTTCCCGGGACAGGGAAGACACCTTC. It codes for CASSSRDREDTF.

About this clone: The identical CDR3 is also encoded by other nucleotide sequences in the sample. The CDR3 DNA reads as TGTGCCAGCAGCTTGTTGGCAGGGGGCGCGTATAGCAATCAGCCCCAGCATTTT. It codes for CASSLLAGGAYSNQPQHF. The chain links TRBV5-8 to TRBJ1-5; 8 nucleotides match TRBD1. Trimming took 1 base from V and 0 from J; bases not matched to a gene: 9. The CDR3 loop spans 18 amino acids. The germline gives CDR1 SGHTS, CDR2 YDEGEE.

The chain uses TRBV3-1 (or the pseudogene TRBV3-2) and TRBJ1-2, with 7 bases aligning to TRBD1. From germline, CDR1 is LGHDT and CDR2 YNNKEL (reference sequence). CDR3 length equals 15 residues. After removal of 5 bases from V and 0 bases from J, the junction contained 6 bases not matched to a gene. CDR3 DNA: TGTGCCAGCAGCTCAAGACAGGGCCCTAACTATGGCTACACCTTC. It translates to CASSSRQGPNYGYTF.

J is TRBJ1-1 and V is TRBV7-9; no reliable D call. The V end lost 3 bases, the J end lost 11 bases, and 13 bases lay between the germline ends. Germline V CDR1 and CDR2: SEHNR, FQNEAQ (reference sequence). The CDR3 loop spans 12 amino acids. CDR3 amino acids: CASSFGEGDAFF. The CDR3 DNA sequence: TGTGCCAGCAGCTTCGGTGAGGGAGACGCTTTCTTT.

The V and J genes are TRBV21-1 and TRBJ1-2. TRBV21-1 is designated a pseudogene. The CDR3 loop spans 11 amino acids. In DNA form, the CDR3 reads TGTGCCAGCACCGCGAAAATTGGCTACACCTTC. It is translated as CASTAKIGYTF.

The chain carries TRBV5-5 and TRBJ1-1; D not resolved. Germline V CDR1 and CDR2: SGHKS, YYEKEE (reference sequence). V was pared by 6 bases and J by 8 bases, with 8 bases between. The CDR3 length is 10 residues. The CDR3 sequence: CASMGGEAFF. Written as DNA, the CDR3 is TGTGCCAGCATGGGAGGGGAAGCTTTCTTT.

This chain links TRBV3-1 (or the pseudogene TRBV3-2) with TRBJ1-1, with D possibly being TRBD1 (5 bases). The CDR3 loop spans 14 amino acids. V was trimmed by 4 bases and J by 3 bases, leaving 12 bases between them. CDR1 and CDR2 (germline): LGHDT, YNNKEL (reference sequence). The CDR3 DNA follows: TGTGCCAGCAGCCCCGCAGGGCGCGACACTGAAGCTTTCTTT. Its translation is CASSPAGRDTEAFF.

The chain employs TRBV5-4 and TRBJ2-5, with TRBD2 matching over 8 bases. This CDR3 is 18 amino acids long. The germline CDR1 and CDR2 sequences are SGHNT and YYREEE (reference sequence). Trimming at V came to 2 bases and at J to 1 base, leaving 13 bases not matched to a gene. CDR3: CASSFGLDSGGPQETQYF. The CDR3 region has the DNA TGTGCCAGCAGCTTTGGTCTTGACAGCGGGGGCCCCCAAGAGACCCAGTACTTC.

This clone is termed medium-sized. The chain is built from TRBV6-4 and TRBJ2-3; 9 nucleotides match TRBD1. The ends lost 3 bases at V and 2 bases at J; junction bases unmatched: 3. Germline V CDR1 and CDR2: MRHNA, SNTAGT. This CDR3 has 15 residues. The CDR3 DNA reads as TGTGCCAGCAGTGAACGGACAGGGGACACAGATACGCAGTATTTT. Amino acids: CASSERTGDTDTQYF.

This clone was seen only once. The chain links TRBV9 to TRBJ1-3, with D unclear. The germline V gene has CDR1 SGDLS and CDR2 YYNGEE. The CDR3 is 16 residues long. The V gene lost 0 bases and the J gene lost 2 bases, with 12 bases spanning the gap. The CDR3, as DNA: TGTGCCAGCAGCGTAGAGGCAGGATCCACTGGAAACACCATATATTTT. The encoded protein is CASSVEAGSTGNTIYF.

This rearrangement joins TRBV7-9 to TRBJ1-1; 9 bases align to TRBD1. The germline CDR1 and CDR2 sequences are SEHNR and FQNEAQ (reference sequence). The CDR3 runs to 15 residues. Trimming at V came to 4 bases and at J to 4 bases, leaving 7 bases not matched to a gene. The CDR3 region is CASSWTPGQGTEAFF. The CDR3 DNA is TGTGCCAGCAGCTGGACCCCGGGACAGGGCACTGAAGCTTTCTTT.

The genes are TRBV3-1 (or the pseudogene TRBV3-2) and TRBJ1-4, with D hard to call. Trimming stripped 5 bases from V and 0 bases from J, with 13 bases between. The CDR3 is made up of 16 amino acids. Looked up from germline, CDR1 is LGHDT and CDR2 is YNNKEL (reference sequence). The CDR3 loop reads CASSKRQPATNEKLFF. The CDR3 DNA follows: TGTGCCAGCAGCAAGCGGCAGCCTGCAACTAATGAAAAACTGTTTTTT.

The chain recombines TRBV5-4 with TRBJ1-4, with 8 bases that match TRBD1. Germline CDR1 SGHNT, CDR2 YYREEE (reference sequence). Trimming cost V 4 bases and J 0 bases; bases outside gene matches: 8. This CDR3 has 17 residues. Here the CDR3 reads CASSPATGGATNEKLFF. For the CDR3, the DNA is TGTGCCAGCAGCCCGGCCACAGGGGGAGCAACTAATGAAAAACTGTTTTTT.